Listed below are T cell receptor beta chains from one sample, sequenced in a study of shared clonotypes between healthy human individuals. Here immunoSEQ multiplex PCR was the method, and the copy in TCRdb shows in-frame clones only, minus some. The sample comprises hundreds of thousands of clones, roughly 72% of which are singletons, and more than 10% rests with the top ten. Material for sequencing was PBMCs. These receptors were obtained from a woman aged 35 to 49 in good health. Some clones in this sample may be carry-over from other donors' samples. Each CDR3 is given with its conserved first and last residue. A D gene is named only where the DNA matches it firmly. Size is stated for part of the rows, as once, few or many counts, or as a class when the clone is expanded.

V gene: TRBV11-2
clone size: -
D gene: TRBD2
J gene: TRBJ2-1
CDR3 protein: CASSLALAGVGDEQFF
CDR3 DNA: TGTGCCAGCAGCTTAGCTTTGGCGGGAGTCGGCGATGAGCAGTTCTTC

V gene: TRBV6-1
clone size: -
D gene: TRBD1
J gene: TRBJ1-2
CDR3 protein: CASTPGQGVIYGYTF
CDR3 DNA: TGTGCCAGCACCCCGGGACAGGGAGTTATCTATGGCTACACCTTC

V gene: TRBV19
clone size: -
D gene: TRBD2
J gene: TRBJ2-2
CDR3 protein: CASRTGTSDPTGELFF
CDR3 DNA: TGTGCCAGTAGAACCGGGACTAGCGACCCCACCGGGGAGCTGTTTTTT

V gene: TRBV7-9
clone size: -
D gene: -
J gene: TRBJ2-7
CDR3 protein: CASSGGTAYEQYF
CDR3 DNA: TGTGCCAGCAGCGGAGGGACAGCCTACGAGCAGTACTTC

V gene: TRBV29-1
clone size: -
D gene: TRBD2
J gene: TRBJ2-1
CDR3 protein: CSVAPQGGLGGNEQFF
CDR3 DNA: TGCAGCGTAGCTCCTCAGGGAGGACTAGGCGGCAATGAGCAGTTCTTC

V gene: TRBV5-4
clone size: -
D gene: -
J gene: TRBJ2-2
CDR3 protein: CASSLYTNTGELFF
CDR3 DNA: TGCGCCAGCAGCTTGTACACGAACACCGGGGAGCTGTTTTTT

V gene: TRBV18
clone size: -
D gene: -
J gene: TRBJ1-4
CDR3 protein: CASSRRQGIGEKLFF
CDR3 DNA: TGTGCCAGCTCACGTCGCCAGGGTATCGGAGAAAAACTGTTTTTT

V gene: TRBV18
clone size: -
D gene: -
J gene: TRBJ2-2
CDR3 protein: CASSPQGPNTGELFF
CDR3 DNA: TGTGCCAGCTCACCTCAGGGACCGAACACCGGGGAGCTGTTTTTT

V gene: TRBV7-2
clone size: -
D gene: -
J gene: TRBJ2-1
CDR3 protein: CASSFRTGADNEQFF
CDR3 DNA: TGTGCCAGCAGCTTCCGGACTGGGGCTGACAATGAGCAGTTCTTC

V gene: TRBV7-2
clone size: -
D gene: TRBD1
J gene: TRBJ1-2
CDR3 protein: CASSLGAGTGGSSSF
CDR3 DNA: TGTGCCAGCAGCTTAGGTGCGGGGACAGGGGGCTCCTCCTCCTTC

V gene: TRBV27
clone size: -
D gene: -
J gene: TRBJ1-1
CDR3 protein: CASSLSGGLAEAFF
CDR3 DNA: TGTGCCAGCAGTTTATCTGGGGGGCTGGCTGAAGCTTTCTTT

V gene: TRBV7-9
clone size: -
D gene: TRBD1
J gene: TRBJ1-1
CDR3 protein: CASSSGQGYTEAFF
CDR3 DNA: TGTGCCAGCAGCTCCGGACAGGGTTACACTGAAGCTTTCTTT

V gene: TRBV7-7
clone size: -
D gene: -
J gene: TRBJ2-3
CDR3 protein: CASSSGPRGDTQYF
CDR3 DNA: TGTGCTAGCAGCTCCGGACCTCGCGGAGATACGCAGTATTTT

V gene: TRBV18
clone size: -
D gene: -
J gene: TRBJ2-2
CDR3 protein: CASSTKQGTGELFF
CDR3 DNA: TGTGCCAGCTCGACAAAACAGGGCACCGGGGAGCTGTTTTTT

V gene: TRBV10-1
clone size: -
D gene: TRBD2
J gene: TRBJ2-1
CDR3 protein: CASSQLAGAGNEQFF
CDR3 DNA: TGCGCCAGCAGTCAACTAGCGGGAGCCGGCAATGAGCAGTTCTTC

V gene: TRBV18
clone size: -
D gene: -
J gene: TRBJ2-7
CDR3 protein: CASSPPGSYEQYF
CDR3 DNA: TGTGCCAGCTCACCACCAGGCTCCTACGAGCAGTACTTC

V gene: TRBV7-3
clone size: -
D gene: -
J gene: TRBJ2-1
CDR3 protein: CASSLMPSRNEQFF
CDR3 DNA: TGTGCCAGCAGCTTAATGCCCAGCCGCAATGAGCAGTTCTTC

V gene: TRBV29-1
clone size: -
D gene: TRBD1
J gene: TRBJ1-4
CDR3 protein: CSVHGTGNEKLFF
CDR3 DNA: TGCAGCGTGCACGGGACAGGGAATGAAAAACTGTTTTTT

V gene: TRBV6-4
clone size: -
D gene: -
J gene: TRBJ2-7
CDR3 protein: CASSVSTDSSYEQYF
CDR3 DNA: TGTGCCAGCAGCGTCTCTACGGACTCATCCTACGAGCAGTACTTC

V gene: TRBV18
clone size: once
D gene: -
J gene: TRBJ2-7
CDR3 protein: CASSSQGTIYEQYF
CDR3 DNA: TGTGCCAGCTCCTCACAGGGTACCATCTACGAGCAGTACTTC

V gene: TRBV28
clone size: few
D gene: -
J gene: TRBJ2-5
CDR3 protein: CASRAQRDRGVYQYF
CDR3 DNA: TGTGCCAGCAGGGCACAGAGGGATCGTGGAGTGTACCAGTACTTC

V gene: TRBV27
clone size: once
D gene: -
J gene: TRBJ2-7
CDR3 protein: CASSSYYEQYF
CDR3 DNA: TGTGCCAGCAGTTCCTATTACGAGCAGTACTTC

V gene: TRBV6-1
clone size: -
D gene: TRBD2
J gene: TRBJ2-7
CDR3 protein: CASSGTSGSAYEQYF
CDR3 DNA: TGTGCCAGCAGTGGGACTAGCGGGAGTGCCTACGAGCAGTACTTC

V gene: TRBV7-3
clone size: -
D gene: TRBD2
J gene: TRBJ2-7
CDR3 protein: CASSVKSGTAPYEQYF
CDR3 DNA: TGTGCCAGCAGCGTAAAAAGCGGGACTGCCCCCTACGAGCAGTACTTC

V gene: TRBV15
clone size: -
D gene: TRBD1
J gene: TRBJ1-2
CDR3 protein: CATSRGQGDGGYTF
CDR3 DNA: TGTGCCACCAGCAGGGGACAGGGGGATGGTGGCTACACCTTC

V gene: TRBV6-1
clone size: -
D gene: -
J gene: TRBJ1-1
CDR3 protein: CASSDSLEAFF
CDR3 DNA: TGTGCCAGCAGCGACTCTCTTGAAGCTTTCTTT

V gene: TRBV4-1
clone size: -
D gene: -
J gene: TRBJ2-1
CDR3 protein: CASSQGEGLAYNEQFF
CDR3 DNA: TGCGCCAGCAGCCAAGGTGAAGGACTGGCATACAATGAGCAGTTCTTC

V gene: TRBV7-3
clone size: few
D gene: -
J gene: TRBJ2-7
CDR3 protein: CASSLMGRPCSYEQYF
CDR3 DNA: TGTGCCAGCAGCTTAATGGGCCGACCTTGCTCCTACGAGCAGTACTTC

V gene: TRBV19
clone size: -
D gene: TRBD1
J gene: TRBJ1-2
CDR3 protein: CASSETGTGSRSGYTF
CDR3 DNA: TGTGCCAGTAGTGAAACCGGGACAGGGAGTCGTTCTGGCTACACCTTC

V gene: TRBV7-2
clone size: -
D gene: -
J gene: TRBJ2-7
CDR3 protein: CASSLRPAEQYF
CDR3 DNA: TGTGCCAGCAGCTTAAGGCCGGCCGAGCAATACTTC

V gene: TRBV5-1
clone size: -
D gene: TRBD2
J gene: TRBJ2-7
CDR3 protein: CAGSLGNSGSGYEQYF
CDR3 DNA: TGCGCCGGCAGCTTGGGGAATAGCGGGAGTGGGTACGAGCAGTACTTC

V gene: TRBV5-1
clone size: -
D gene: TRBD2
J gene: TRBJ2-1
CDR3 protein: CASSFLSSGRNEQFF
CDR3 DNA: TGCGCCAGCAGCTTCCTTAGTAGCGGGAGAAATGAGCAGTTCTTC

V gene: TRBV10-2
clone size: -
D gene: TRBD2
J gene: TRBJ2-7
CDR3 protein: CASLGTSGYYEQYF
CDR3 DNA: TGCGCCAGCCTCGGGACTAGTGGGTACTACGAGCAGTACTTC

V gene: TRBV5-1
clone size: -
D gene: -
J gene: TRBJ1-1
CDR3 protein: CASSFYGGTEAFF
CDR3 DNA: TGCGCCAGCAGCTTCTACGGGGGCACTGAAGCTTTCTTT

V gene: TRBV28
clone size: -
D gene: TRBD1
J gene: TRBJ2-5
CDR3 protein: CASGQGPGETQYF
CDR3 DNA: TGTGCCAGCGGACAGGGCCCCGGGGAGACCCAGTACTTC

V gene: TRBV2
clone size: -
D gene: TRBD2
J gene: TRBJ2-7
CDR3 protein: CASGLAGAYEQYF
CDR3 DNA: TGTGCCAGCGGTCTAGCGGGAGCTTACGAGCAGTACTTC

V gene: TRBV7-6
clone size: once
D gene: -
J gene: TRBJ2-2
CDR3 protein: CASSQIRGGSPKGTGELFF
CDR3 DNA: TGTGCCAGCAGCCAGATCAGGGGGGGCTCGCCTAAGGGGACCGGGGAGCTGTTTTTT

V gene: TRBV7-9
clone size: -
D gene: -
J gene: TRBJ2-1
CDR3 protein: CASSGLNEQFF
CDR3 DNA: TGTGCCAGCAGCGGATTGAATGAGCAGTTCTTC

V gene: TRBV5-6
clone size: -
D gene: -
J gene: TRBJ2-3
CDR3 protein: CASSPEGGAIVTDTQYF
CDR3 DNA: TGTGCCAGCAGCCCGGAGGGGGGGGCCATTGTCACAGATACGCAGTATTTT

V gene: TRBV6-4
clone size: -
D gene: -
J gene: TRBJ1-5
CDR3 protein: CASSDILGQPQHF
CDR3 DNA: TGTGCCAGCAGTGACATTCTCGGTCAGCCCCAGCATTTT

V gene: TRBV9
clone size: -
D gene: -
J gene: TRBJ2-4
CDR3 protein: CASSSGLARAKNIQYF
CDR3 DNA: TGTGCCAGCAGTTCCGGATTAGCCAGAGCCAAAAACATTCAGTACTTC

V gene: TRBV5-1
clone size: -
D gene: -
J gene: TRBJ2-7
CDR3 protein: CASASDTGNYEQYF
CDR3 DNA: TGCGCCAGCGCATCAGACACAGGGAACTACGAGCAGTACTTC

V gene: TRBV7-6
clone size: -
D gene: TRBD2
J gene: TRBJ2-1
CDR3 protein: CASSLTSGRGNEQFF
CDR3 DNA: TGTGCCAGCAGCCTGACTAGCGGGAGGGGAAATGAGCAGTTCTTC